These 10 T cell receptor beta chains share one sample of origin, sequenced in a study of monozygotic twins with cystic fibrosis. Clones were read by immunoSEQ multiplex PCR, and TCRdb kept only the in-frame ones, dropping some. The data contain 4,000 to 5,000 clones, roughly 96% of them singletons. Material for sequencing was blood. These TCRs come from a boy younger than 10 with cystic fibrosis.

The chain carries TRBV11-2 and TRBJ1-1; 7 nucleotides match TRBD1. The CDR3 spans 13 residues. The ends lost 4 bases at V and 5 bases at J; junction bases unmatched: 4. CDR1 and CDR2 from the germline V gene are SGHAT and FQNNGV. In nucleotides, the CDR3 is TGTGCCAGCAGCTCACAGGGGTGGACTGAAGCTTTCTTT. As protein: CASSSQGWTEAFF.

This sequence joins TRBV6-1 and TRBJ2-7; TRBD2 matches 7 bases. CDR1 MNHNS and CDR2 SASEGT come from the germline V gene. Trimming removed 2 bases from V and 0 bases from J; junction bases left unmatched: 4. The CDR3 has 15 residues. The CDR3 sequence is CASSETSGASYEQYF. CDR3 in DNA: TGTGCCAGCAGTGAAACCAGCGGGGCCTCCTACGAGCAGTACTTC.

This clone was counted once. The chain has TRBV5-1 and TRBJ2-7; D possibly uses TRBD1 or TRBD2 (6 bases each). Germline CDR1 SGHRS, CDR2 YFSETQ. CDR3 length: 15 residues. V lost 4 bases, J lost 0 bases, and 14 bases lay in between. In nucleotides, the CDR3 is TGCGCCAGCAGCAGGGGGGACGGCGTCTCCTACGAGCAGTACTTC. This gives the protein CASSRGDGVSYEQYF.

The CDR3 nucleotides are TGTGCCAGCAGCCCCTCTGGGACTAGCGGGGGGGTTGGGCAGTATTTT. This encodes CASSPSGTSGGVGQYF. This chain uses TRBV7-9 with TRBJ2-3; 16 bases line up with TRBD2. This CDR3 spans 16 amino acids. V shed 5 bases, J shed 11 bases, and the junction held 10 bases outside the gene matches. CDR1 SEHNR and CDR2 FQNEAQ come from the germline V gene (reference sequence).

The gene calls are TRBV29-1 and TRBJ1-1; D gene ambiguous. CDR1 SQVTM and CDR2 ANQGSEA come from the germline V gene. Trimming shortened V by 3 bases and J by 4 bases, and 6 bases separated the two germline ends. The CDR3 sequence is 11 residues long. CDR3 in DNA: TGCAGCGTTGACAGAGGCACTGAAGCTTTCTTT. As protein: CSVDRGTEAFF.

V gene TRBV5-6 combines with J gene TRBJ1-3, with 7 bases matching TRBD1. V trimming: 4 bases; J trimming: 6 bases; junction bases outside the gene matches: 7. CDR1 and CDR2 from the germline V gene are SGHDT and YYEEEE. The CDR3 runs to 14 residues. The CDR3: CASSQTGALNTIYF. The CDR3 DNA reads TGTGCCAGCAGCCAAACAGGGGCTCTAAACACCATATATTTT.

This chain's CDR3 is CASSSGTGGQPQHF. The CDR3 DNA sequence: TGCGCCAGCAGCTCGGGGACAGGGGGACAGCCCCAGCATTTT. The chain recombines TRBV5-1 with TRBJ1-5; 11 bases agree with TRBD1. CDR3 size: 14 residues. With 3 bases clipped from V and 7 bases from J, the junction kept 3 bases outside the gene matches. Per germline, CDR1 SGHRS and CDR2 YFSETQ.

The chain joins TRBV5-6 to TRBJ1-2, with 8 bases lining up with TRBD1. Germline V CDR1 and CDR2: SGHDT, YYEEEE. This CDR3 has 14 residues. Trimming at V came to 0 bases and at J to 4 bases, leaving 2 bases not matched to a gene. CDR3 region: CASSLATGAYGYTF. As DNA, the CDR3 is TGTGCCAGCAGCTTGGCGACAGGGGCCTATGGCTACACCTTC.

V gene TRBV6-1 combines with J gene TRBJ2-3, with 13 bases fitting TRBD2. Per germline, CDR1 MNHNS and CDR2 SASEGT. This CDR3 is built from 15 residues. V trimming: 6 bases; J trimming: 4 bases; junction bases outside the gene matches: 4. CDR3 sequence (DNA): TGTGCCAGCAGCGCCGGGACTAGCGGGGCAGATACGCAGTATTTT. The encoded protein is CASSAGTSGADTQYF.

This sequence joins TRBV4-1 and TRBJ2-7, with unresolved D. There are 16 residues in the CDR3. CDR1 is MGHRA and CDR2 is YSYEKL in the germline V gene. Trimming removed 0 bases at V and 0 bases at J, with 12 bases between. The CDR3 DNA reads TGCGCCAGCAGCCAAGAGGGCCGACCTAACTCCTACGAGCAGTACTTC. Protein: CASSQEGRPNSYEQYF.